This entry lists 18 T cell receptor beta chains sequenced from one sample in a study of blood T cells in healthy people across ages. Combining a sample-barcoded 5' primer with a J-beta primer mix, a second PCR ran for roughly 7 to 11 cycles. TCRdb reprocessed the 5' RACE reads via MiXCR and lists one record per CDR3 protein. The profile covers over 1.5 million distinct CDR3 sequences, with roughly 50% appearing a single time and over 2% taken by the ten largest. The sample was blood. The receptor set was obtained from a middle-aged woman in good health.

This sequence joins TRBV6-1 and TRBJ2-1; possible D gene TRBD1, 5 bases. The DNA end favors TRBJ2-7, so the J call may be wrong. The V gene's germline CDR1 is MNHNS and CDR2 SASEGT. The CDR3 is 15 amino acids. CDR3 region: CASNRQKNSYNEQYF. In DNA, the CDR3 is TGTGCCAGCAACCGACAGAAAAACTCCTACAATGAGCAGTACTTC.

The J gene is TRBJ1-2, the V gene TRBV9, with D possibly matching TRBD1 (6 bases). This CDR3 is 14 amino acids long. V was pared by 4 bases and J by 8 bases, with 18 bases between. Per the germline V gene, CDR1 is SGDLS and CDR2 is YYNGEE. The CDR3 coding sequence is TGTGCCAGCAGCCATTTTAGACAGGATCAGGGCTACACCTTC. This translates into CASSHFRQDQGYTF.

The chain employs TRBV11-3 and TRBJ2-6, with TRBD2 matching 8 bases. V was pared by 5 bases and J by 5 bases, with 8 bases of the junction left unmatched. The CDR3 has 16 amino acids. Germline-derived CDR1 and CDR2 are SGHNT and YENEEA. The CDR3 region is CASSPGGHDRANVLTF. In nucleotides, the CDR3 is TGTGCCAGCAGCCCGGGAGGGCACGATAGGGCCAACGTCCTGACTTTC.

The V gene is TRBV4-3, the J gene TRBJ2-7; D is perhaps TRBD2 (6 bases). The CDR3 spans 15 residues. Trimming shortened V by 3 bases and J by 0 bases, and 12 bases separated the two germline ends. The germline gives CDR1 LGHNA, CDR2 YSLEER. This CDR3 is CASSQGLHPSYEQYF. In DNA form, the CDR3 reads TGCGCCAGCAGCCAGGGACTCCACCCCTCCTACGAGCAGTACTTC.

In its sample, this clonotype was seen once. This chain uses TRBV5-1 with TRBJ1-5; D may be TRBD1 (6 bases). CDR1 is SGHRS and CDR2 is YFSETQ in the germline V gene. Trimming cost V 3 bases and J 2 bases, with 18 bases left between them. The CDR3 runs to 17 residues. This CDR3 is CASSSRPTGMGNQPQHF. The CDR3 region has the DNA TGCGCCAGCAGCTCTAGGCCTACAGGGATGGGCAATCAGCCCCAGCATTTT.

The chain employs TRBV18 and TRBJ2-6; 9 bases agree with TRBD1. The CDR3 runs 18 residues. Germline V gives CDR1 KGHSH, CDR2 LQKENI. Trimming at V came to 2 bases and at J to 2 bases, leaving 7 bases not matched to a gene. The chain's CDR3 is CASSPWRDRETGANVLTF. CDR3 DNA sequence: TGTGCCAGCTCACCATGGAGGGACAGGGAAACTGGGGCCAACGTCCTGACTTTC.

Remarks on this clonotype: The junction and the germline gene differ at one end; a read error may be behind it. The rearrangement uses TRBV12-3 or TRBV12-4 and TRBJ2-5; no clear D. The CDR3 contains 14 residues. The CDR3 DNA reads as TGTGCCGGCAGTCCAGACTTGTACCAAGAGACCCAGTACTTC. It is translated as CAGSPDLYQETQYF.

This clonotype was observed a handful of times. V usage is TRBV7-2 and J usage is TRBJ1-2; 8 bases are shared with TRBD1. Trimming at V came to 5 bases and at J to 2 bases, leaving 7 bases not matched to a gene. The germline CDR1 and CDR2 sequences are SGHTA and FQGNSA. The CDR3 runs 15 residues. Written as DNA, the CDR3 is TGTGCCAGCAGCGTCGACAGGGGACAGAACTATGGCTACACCTTC. Protein: CASSVDRGQNYGYTF.

This clonotype has at least ten counts. The chain recombines TRBV7-2 with TRBJ2-1; D gene uncertain. Trimming shortened V by 4 bases and J by 0 bases, and 7 bases separated the two germline ends. The germline gives CDR1 SGHTA, CDR2 FQGNSA. This CDR3 region has 14 residues. The DNA for the CDR3 is TGTGCCAGCAGCTCCCCCGGCTCCTACAATGAGCAGTTCTTC. Encoded protein: CASSSPGSYNEQFF.

The chain carries TRBV7-8 and TRBJ2-3; 9 bases are a match to TRBD1. This CDR3 region has 15 residues. Germline CDR1 reads SGHVS; CDR2 reads FQNEAQ. V lost 1 base to trimming and J lost 4 bases; unmatched junction nucleotides: 3. The CDR3 DNA reads TGTGCCAGCAGCTTAGGGACAGGGGTTTCAGATACGCAGTATTTT. The encoded protein is CASSLGTGVSDTQYF.

This clonotype appeared a few times. V is TRBV27 and J is TRBJ1-6; D is uncertain. CDR1 and CDR2 from the germline V gene are MNHEY and SMNVEV (reference sequence). Trimming took 3 bases from V and 4 from J, leaving 10 bases between them. The CDR3 length is 15 residues. CDR3 nucleotides: TGTGCCAGCAGTTTGGACGGAAGATATAATTCACCCCTCCACTTT. This sequence encodes CASSLDGRYNSPLHF.

The CDR3 loop is CASSPLGGGPQETQYF. The CDR3 nucleotides are TGTGCCAGCAGCCCATTGGGGGGGGGGCCCCAAGAGACCCAGTACTTC. The V and J genes are TRBV9 and TRBJ2-5; possibly TRBD2 for D (7 bases). Germline assignment: CDR1 SGDLS and CDR2 YYNGEE. The CDR3 has 16 amino acids. Deletions cut 4 bases from V and 1 base from J, with 17 bases between.

The gene calls are TRBV6-5 and TRBJ1-6; the D is unclear. Germline lookup yields CDR1 MNHEY and CDR2 SVGAGI. Trimming cost V 0 bases and J 7 bases, with 10 bases left between them. The CDR3 runs 15 residues. The CDR3 loop reads CASSYSLLNNSPLHF. The CDR3 DNA sequence: TGTGCCAGCAGTTACTCCCTTTTAAACAATTCACCCCTCCACTTT.

This clonotype was found a few times. The chain carries TRBV10-3 and TRBJ1-2, with a tentative D call TRBD1 (6 bases). Germline V gene data show CDR1 as ENHRY and CDR2 as SYGVKD. The CDR3 contains 12 residues. Trimming cost V 10 bases and J 2 bases, with 11 bases left between them. CDR3 nucleotides: TGTGCCAACCGACAGGAGAACTATGGCTACACCTTC. Residues: CANRQENYGYTF.

The chain uses TRBV20-1 and TRBJ2-5; D is unresolved. CDR3 length: 14 residues. The V and J ends lost 0 bases and 5 bases respectively, with 13 bases between them. Germline V gene data show CDR1 as DFQATT and CDR2 as SNEGSKA (reference sequence). CDR3 sequence (DNA): TGCAGTGCTAGAGATCCCAACACCGTTGAGACCCAGTACTTC. Its translation: CSARDPNTVETQYF.

The chain joins TRBV9 to TRBJ1-5; TRBD1 matches at 8 bases. Germline V gene sequence: CDR1 SGDLS, CDR2 YYNGEE. This CDR3 contains 16 residues. V gave up 0 bases and J gave up 2 bases; unmatched junction bases: 4. The CDR3: CASSVDTGGGNQPQHF. For the CDR3, the DNA is TGTGCCAGCAGCGTAGATACAGGGGGAGGCAATCAGCCCCAGCATTTT.

The V call is TRBV9, the J call TRBJ2-4; no clear D gene. The DNA end is more similar to TRBJ2-7, so the J call may be wrong. The germline CDR1 and CDR2 sequences are SGDLS and YYNGEE. The CDR3 covers 13 residues. CDR3 in amino acids: CASSIDSGREQYF. CDR3 DNA: TGTGCCAGCAGCATAGACTCGGGTCGCGAGCAGTACTTC.

This clonotype was counted between two and nine times. The rearrangement joins TRBV7-2 to TRBJ2-1, with 9 positions matching TRBD2. Trimming cost V 0 bases and J 5 bases; bases outside gene matches: 8. The CDR3 has 17 amino acids. Germline values: CDR1 SGHTA, CDR2 FQGNSA. CDR3 bases: TGTGCCAGCAGCTTAGCGCTCGCGGGGGGGCTCAACAATGAGCAGTTCTTC. Protein sequence: CASSLALAGGLNNEQFF.